These 15 T cell receptor beta chains originate from one sample sequenced in a study of T cell clonality in common variable immunodeficiency. Generated by immunoSEQ multiplex PCR, the TCRdb table keeps only in-frame clones and is missing some. The data show about 81,000 clones, with none appearing a single time. Sequencing input: peripheral blood mononuclear cells. The receptors here all came from a person between 18 and 75 years old in good health.

This clone was detected many times. The CDR3 goes on 3 residues after the read ends, and that part is filled in from the germline J gene. The gene calls are TRBV6-2 or TRBV6-3 and TRBJ2-7, with 8 bases lining up with TRBD1. The CDR3 is 15 amino acids. CDR1 and CDR2 from the germline V gene are MNHEY and SVGEGT. The V gene end was trimmed by 4 bases and the J gene end by 3 bases; junction bases not matched to a gene: 8. The part of the CDR3 DNA that was read is TGTGCCAGCAGTTTTCGGCACAGGGGGGACTACGAG. Protein product: CASSFRHRGDYE. The entire CDR3 reads CASSFRHRGDYEQYF.

This clone was seen at least ten times. The read halts 3 residues ahead of the CDR3 end, with the missing end drawn from the germline J gene. The chain uses TRBV10-3 and TRBJ2-3, with D maybe TRBD1 (6 bases). Germline V lookup: CDR1 ENHRY, CDR2 SYGVKD. The CDR3 sequence is 13 residues long. Trimming shortened V by 11 bases and J by 1 base, and 13 bases separated the two germline ends. The CDR3 sequence is CASLQGGTDTQYF. Incomplete CDR3 DNA: TGTGCCTCCTTACAGGGAGGCACAGATACG.

This clone was found a few times. The read finishes 3 residues shy of the CDR3 end, and the germline J gene is used to complete it. The rearrangement joins TRBV5-1 to TRBJ2-2; 8 bases are a match to TRBD2. J lost 5 bases, V lost 3 bases, and 6 bases had no gene match. The CDR3 extends over 15 amino acids. Germline CDR1 SGHRS, CDR2 YFSETQ. Here the CDR3 reads CASSWAGTRTGELFF. CDR3 DNA, as far as it was read: TGCGCCAGCAGCTGGGCCGGGACTAGGACCGGGGAG.

Ten or more counts support this clone. The read ends 3 residues early relative to the CDR3; the germline J gene fills the gap. The gene calls are TRBV20-1 and TRBJ2-2, with 7 bases that match TRBD2. The J segment lost 3 bases and the V segment lost 3 bases, leaving 13 bases of the junction unmatched. The germline CDR1 and CDR2 sequences are DFQATT and SNEGSKA (reference sequence). The CDR3 consists of 17 residues. CDR3 DNA (partial): TGCAGTGCTAGGACCGGGATAGCGGGCTTCTACACCGGGGAG. Residues: CSARTGIAGFYTGE. From start to end, the CDR3 is CSARTGIAGFYTGELFF.

In its sample, this clone was seen many times. The read stops 3 residues short of the end of the CDR3; the missing end is completed from the germline J gene. The J gene is TRBJ2-7, the V gene TRBV3-1 (or the pseudogene TRBV3-2); the match to TRBD2 covers 8 bases. The CDR3 consists of 15 residues. V gave up 4 bases and J gave up 2 bases; unmatched junction bases: 7. Per the germline V gene, CDR1 is LGHDT and CDR2 is YNNKEL (reference sequence). The CDR3 DNA, read in part, is TGTGCCAGCAGCCCAGATAGCGGGGTGGCCTACGAG. Translating gives CASSPDSGVAYE. The CDR3, in full, reads CASSPDSGVAYEQYF.

This clone was detected many times. With the read ending 3 residues before the CDR3 end, the germline J gene is used to fill in that end. The chain is built from TRBV20-1 and TRBJ2-7; D might be TRBD1 (5 bases). Trimming shortened V by 3 bases and J by 0 bases, and 12 bases separated the two germline ends. The CDR3 has 14 amino acids. Germline lookup yields CDR1 DFQATT and CDR2 SNEGSKA (reference sequence). The CDR3 bases that were read are TGCAGTGCTAGGACAGAGGTATTCTCCTACGAG. Its protein is CSARTEVFSYE. The whole CDR3 sequence reads CSARTEVFSYEQYF.

At least ten counts were recorded for this clone. Read sequence stops 3 residues before the CDR3 end, and the germline J gene provides the missing end. This sequence joins TRBV19 and TRBJ1-5; perhaps TRBD1 as D (5 bases). The CDR3 is 16 residues long. Germline CDR1 reads LNHDA; CDR2 reads SQIVND (reference sequence). Trimming took 3 bases from V and 0 from J, leaving 12 bases between them. The covered CDR3 bases are TGTGCCAGTAGTATGGGTCTCCAGGGTAGCAATCAGCCC. Its protein is CASSMGLQGSNQP. In full, the CDR3 reads CASSMGLQGSNQPQHF.

Ten or more counts support this clone. The read ends 3 residues before the CDR3 terminus; that terminus is restored from the germline J gene. The gene calls are TRBV7-9 and TRBJ1-4; no reliable D call. CDR1 and CDR2 (germline): SEHNR, FQNEAQ (reference sequence). The CDR3 loop spans 15 amino acids. V gave up 5 bases and J gave up 0 bases, with 10 bases separating them. The CDR3 loop reads CASSPHTTTNEKLFF. Partial CDR3 DNA: TGTGCCAGCAGCCCCCACACTACAACTAATGAAAAA. The whole variable domain, filled in from reference TRBV7-9 and TRBJ1-4, reads DTGVSQNPRHKITKRGQNVTFRCDPISEHNRLYWYRQTLGQGPEFLTYFQNEAQLEKSRLLSDRFSAERPKGSFSTLEIQRTEQGDSAMYLCASSPHTTTNEKLFFGSGTQLSVL.

This clone was seen at least ten times. The observed sequence ends 3 residues before the CDR3 terminus, with the missing tail filled in from the germline J gene. V is TRBV5-6 and J is TRBJ1-3; D is ambiguous. V shed 0 bases and J shed 0 bases, with 7 bases lying between them. Germline CDR1 reads SGHDT; CDR2 reads YYEEEE. The CDR3 spans 15 residues. Here the CDR3 reads CASSLAASSGNTIYF. The CDR3 DNA, read in part, is TGTGCCAGCAGCTTGGCCGCCAGCTCTGGAAACACC.

This clone was detected ten times or more. The read terminates 3 residues before the CDR3 end, so the remaining end is supplied by the germline J gene. The V and J genes are TRBV20-1 and TRBJ2-1; 11 nucleotides match TRBD2. After removal of 0 bases from V and 9 bases from J, the junction contained 13 bases not matched to a gene. The CDR3 is 17 amino acids. The V gene's germline CDR1 is DFQATT and CDR2 SNEGSKA (reference sequence). CDR3 in amino acids: CSARDIIGLAGLGEQFF. The CDR3 DNA, read in part, is TGCAGTGCTAGAGATATAATAGGACTAGCGGGTCTGGGTGAG.

This clone came up many times. Read coverage stops 3 residues before the CDR3 terminus; the germline J gene supplies the remainder. The chain recombines TRBV7-2 with TRBJ2-7, with a possible D match to TRBD1 (6 bases). V was trimmed by 2 bases and J by 0 bases, leaving 8 bases between them. In germline, CDR1 is SGHTA, CDR2 FQGNSA. The CDR3 is 14 residues long. The sequenced part of the CDR3 DNA is TGTGCCAGCAGCTTAACAGGGTCCTCCTACGAG. Its translation: CASSLTGSSYE. The whole CDR3 protein reads CASSLTGSSYEQYF.

The sample holds many counts of this clone. The read ends 3 residues shy of where the CDR3 ends; the end is completed using the germline J gene. The chain uses TRBV20-1 and TRBJ2-5; 10 bases are shared with TRBD2. The V segment lost 5 bases and the J segment 2 bases; nucleotides outside the gene matches: 11. Germline CDR1 DFQATT, CDR2 SNEGSKA (reference sequence). The CDR3 has 16 amino acids. The CDR3 loop is CSASIVAGGSQETQYF. The CDR3 DNA, read in part, is TGCAGTGCTTCCATAGTAGCGGGAGGCTCGCAAGAGACC.

This clone came up many times. The observed sequence ends 3 residues before the CDR3 terminus, with the missing tail filled in from the germline J gene. V gene TRBV18 combines with J gene TRBJ1-5; D might be TRBD1 (6 bases). V lost 3 bases, J lost 0 bases, and 9 bases lay in between. The germline gives CDR1 KGHSH, CDR2 LQKENI. There are 15 residues in the CDR3. Partial CDR3 DNA: TGTGCCAGCTCACCTGGACAGAATAGCAATCAGCCC. This encodes CASSPGQNSNQP. The entire CDR3 protein reads CASSPGQNSNQPQHF.

As concerns this clone: The observed sequence ends 3 residues before the CDR3 terminus, with the missing tail filled in from the germline J gene. The rearrangement uses TRBV23-1 and TRBJ2-7; D is unresolved. TRBV23-1 is flagged as an ORF with uncertain function. This CDR3 is built from 12 residues. V was shortened by 9 bases and J by 2 bases, with 11 bases between the two germline ends. The CDR3 reads CARNRSAYEQYF. Incomplete CDR3 DNA: TGCGCCAGAAACAGATCGGCCTACGAG.

This clone has ten or more counts. The read falls 3 residues short of the CDR3 end, and the missing part is taken from the germline J gene. V usage is TRBV28 and J usage is TRBJ2-7; unclear D gene. Germline CDR1 MDHEN, CDR2 SYDVKM. V was pared by 4 bases and J by 3 bases, with 13 bases between. The CDR3 is 14 amino acids. Here the CDR3 reads CASSSPRVSYEQYF. The covered CDR3 bases are TGTGCCAGCAGTTCCCCCCGGGTAAGCTACGAG. Full variable domain (rest looked up from reference TRBV28 and TRBJ2-7): DVKVTQSSRYLVKRTGEKVFLECVQDMDHENMFWYRQDPGLGLRLIYFSYDVKMKEKGDIPEGYSVSREKKERFSLILESASTNQTSMYLCASSSPRVSYEQYFGPGTRLTVT.